The source of this T cell receptor (beta chain) is a study of blood T cell repertoires in COVID-19. The ends were cut back, 4 bases at V and 2 bases at J, with 15 bases in the middle. Germline CDR1 SGHRS, CDR2 YFSETQ. The CDR3 is 15 amino acids. Original data processing: The assay estimated nucleated cells by amplifying reference gene primers. Clones were read by immunoSEQ multiplex PCR, and TCRdb kept only the in-frame ones, dropping some. V, J and clone size derive from that table, while D and trimming were established from the DNA sequence. The sample has about 270,000 clones, more than 75% seen once.

Sequencing was done on a sample of peripheral blood. The chain joins TRBV5-1 to TRBJ1-1, with D possibly being TRBD1 (6 bases). The clonotype originates from a woman in her sixties who had recovered from COVID-19. This CDR3 reads CASSPYMTGNTEAFF. CDR3 coding DNA: TGCGCCAGCAGCCCGTACATGACAGGAAACACTGAAGCTTTCTTT. The full variable domain, with the rest looked up from reference TRBV5-1 and TRBJ1-1, is KAGVTQTPRYLIKTRGQQVTLSCSPISGHRSVSWYQQTPGQGLQFLFEYFSETQRNKGNFPGRFSGRQFSNSRSEMNVSTLELGDSALYLCASSPYMTGNTEAFFGQGTRLTVV.